This T cell receptor beta chain was sequenced in a study of T-cell reconstitution after alpha-beta-depleted transplantation in children. Study observations and caveats: Alpha-beta T cells about two months after transplant reportedly derived from several hundred expanded graft clones. At one year after transplant, newly produced T cells mostly accounted for T-cell counts and diversity. Surviving thymic progenitors and recipient T cells were the source of high TCRbeta diversity at day 60 in some patients.

The V gene's germline CDR1 is SGHVS and CDR2 FQNEAQ. The CDR3 runs 14 residues. Trimming cost V 3 bases and J 7 bases, with 15 bases left between them. Unique molecular identifiers were incorporated during preparation of the TCRbeta library. TCRdb itself ran the PCR reads through MiXCR, one entry per CDR3 protein. This sample has hundreds of thousands of distinct CDR3 sequences, with about 17% found just once. This clonotype has just a few counts. The antigen remains undetermined. Sequenced here: PBMCs, mostly from graft donor cells, sampled 360 days after TCRalphabeta/CD19-depleted stem cell transplant. This chain uses TRBV7-8 with TRBJ1-2; TRBD1 is a possible D gene (6 bases). This receptor was taken from a male patient between 2 and 10 years old who had a stem cell transplant for acute lymphoblastic leukemia, so the T cells may come from the graft donor. Here the CDR3 DNA reads TGTGCCAGCAGCTTGACTCAGGGGACCTCTGGCTACACCTTC. Its protein is CASSLTQGTSGYTF. Drawing the rest from reference TRBV7-8 and TRBJ1-2, the complete variable domain is GAGVSQSPRYKVAKRGQDVALRCDPISGHVSLFWYQQALGQGPEFLTYFQNEAQLDKSGLPSDRFFAERPEGSVSTLKIQRTQQEDSAVYLCASSLTQGTSGYTFGSGTRLTVV.